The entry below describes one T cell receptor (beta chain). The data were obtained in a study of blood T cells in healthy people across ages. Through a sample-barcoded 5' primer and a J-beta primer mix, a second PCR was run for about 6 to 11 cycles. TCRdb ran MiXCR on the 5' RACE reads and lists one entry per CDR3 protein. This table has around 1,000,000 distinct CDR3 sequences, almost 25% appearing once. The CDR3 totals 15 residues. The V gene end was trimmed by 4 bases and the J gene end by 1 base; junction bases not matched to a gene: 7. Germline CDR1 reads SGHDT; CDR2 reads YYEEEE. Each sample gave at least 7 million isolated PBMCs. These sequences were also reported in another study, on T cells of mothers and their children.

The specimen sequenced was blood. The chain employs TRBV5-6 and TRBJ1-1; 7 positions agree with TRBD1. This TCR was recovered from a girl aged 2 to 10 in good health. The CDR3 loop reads CASSRGGTANTEAFF. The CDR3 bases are TGTGCCAGCAGCCGAGGGGGCACGGCGAACACTGAAGCTTTCTTT.